Each of the 16 T cell receptor beta chains below was sequenced from the same sample in a study of graft-versus-host responses after intestinal transplantation (dated by TCRdb to the early 2020s). The sample's time point label, decoded: cells obtained before transplantation from donor or recipient. No antigen has been assigned to these receptors. Libraries were made using the immunoSEQ multiplex PCR assay. TCRdb re-hosts the immuneACCESS table, in-frame sequences only. Its copies lack some clones; in the studies checked, an unresolved V gene accounts for under half of them, and the cause for the rest is not known. The sample records about 39,000 clones, 93% of which are singletons. The ten largest account for about a fifth of the sample. The sample in question was unstimulated CD8+ T cells sorted from spleen or lymph node cells, obtained before transplant. The source of these receptors is a human donor who was the organ donor for an intestinal transplant.

This clone was observed once. The V and J genes are TRBV9 and TRBJ2-3; D call uncertain. This CDR3 contains 14 residues. V was pared by 3 bases and J by 0 bases, with 8 bases between. Germline lookup yields CDR1 SGDLS and CDR2 YYNGEE. CDR3 DNA: TGTGCCAGCAGCGCCGACACTAGCACAGATACGCAGTATTTT. This sequence encodes CASSADTSTDTQYF.

V and J are TRBV4-1 and TRBJ2-7; D gene uncertain. This CDR3 spans 12 amino acids. The germline V gene has CDR1 MGHRA and CDR2 YSYEKL. The V and J ends lost 0 bases and 3 bases respectively, with 3 bases between them. CDR3 in amino acids: CASSQDYYEQYF. The CDR3 region has the DNA TGCGCCAGCAGCCAAGATTACTACGAGCAGTACTTC.

This clone was observed a single time. V usage is TRBV30 and J usage is TRBJ1-5, with D uncertain. Trimming pared 5 bases from V and 3 bases from J, leaving 14 bases between. CDR1 is GTSNPN, CDR2 SVGIG, per germline (reference sequence). This CDR3 comprises 14 residues. This CDR3 reads CAWGWLGTNQPQHF. CDR3 DNA sequence: TGTGCCTGGGGGTGGTTGGGTACCAATCAGCCCCAGCATTTT.

The CDR3 bases are TGTGCCAGCAGTTTAGATGGGACAGGGAGCACCGGGGAGCTGTTTTTT. The encoded protein is CASSLDGTGSTGELFF. The genes are TRBV28 and TRBJ2-2, with 9 nucleotides matching TRBD1. CDR3 length equals 16 residues. V gave up 2 bases and J gave up 4 bases; unmatched junction bases: 5. From germline, CDR1 is MDHEN and CDR2 SYDVKM.

The J gene is TRBJ2-1, the V gene TRBV5-4, with 11 bases matching TRBD2. The CDR3 is 17 amino acids. The junction had 12 bases not matched to a gene; V was cut back by 3 bases and J by 7 bases. Germline CDR1 reads SGHNT; CDR2 reads YYREEE (reference sequence). The CDR3 loop reads CASSYLPGLAESNEQFF. DNA of the CDR3: TGTGCCAGCAGCTACCTACCGGGACTAGCGGAGAGTAATGAGCAGTTCTTC.

The rearrangement uses TRBV9 and TRBJ2-5; D might be TRBD2 (6 bases). Germline V gives CDR1 SGDLS, CDR2 YYNGEE. V was pared by 0 bases and J by 0 bases, with 9 bases between. The CDR3 sequence is 15 residues long. The DNA of the CDR3 is TGTGCCAGCAGCGTAGCGGACTATTACCAAGAGACCCAGTACTTC. It translates to CASSVADYYQETQYF.

The V call is TRBV7-8, the J call TRBJ2-1; D may be TRBD2 (5 bases). V lost 3 bases and J lost 4, with 13 bases in between. Germline V CDR1 and CDR2: SGHVS, FQNEAQ. This CDR3 comprises 15 residues. CDR3 sequence (DNA): TGTGCCAGCAGCTTCCACTTTACTAGTTACAATGAGCAGTTCTTC. It encodes CASSFHFTSYNEQFF.

This rearrangement joins TRBV4-3 to TRBJ2-3; D perhaps matches TRBD2 (5 bases). Per the germline V gene, CDR1 is LGHNA and CDR2 is YSLEER. This CDR3 spans 15 amino acids. The V end lost 0 bases, the J end lost 2 bases, and 9 bases lay between the germline ends. The CDR3 bases are TGCGCCAGCAGCCAAGAAGGGCGGGCCACAGATACGCAGTATTTT. It codes for CASSQEGRATDTQYF.

The J gene is TRBJ2-3, the V gene TRBV19; D may correspond to TRBD1 or TRBD2 (5 bases each). Germline CDR1 is LNHDA and CDR2 is SQIVND (reference sequence). There are 17 residues in the CDR3. Trimming took 3 bases from V and 6 from J, leaving 22 bases between them. The CDR3 DNA is TGTGCCAGTAGTATGAGGTCGAGGGACCCCACCCCGGATACGCAGTATTTT. Protein: CASSMRSRDPTPDTQYF.

This clone was detected only once. The chain carries TRBV28 and TRBJ2-5; a weak D match, TRBD1 (6 bases). The better agreement between TRBJ2-7 and the DNA end casts doubt on the J call. The V gene's germline CDR1 is MDHEN and CDR2 SYDVKM. This CDR3 contains 14 residues. The CDR3 region has the DNA TGTGCCAGCAGTTTCGGACAGTTCTCCTACGAGCAGTACTTC. Amino acids: CASSFGQFSYEQYF.

The genes are TRBV5-4 and TRBJ2-1, with D possibly being TRBD2 (5 bases). The germline gives CDR1 SGHNT, CDR2 YYREEE (reference sequence). V gave up 7 bases and J gave up 6 bases, with 8 bases separating them. The CDR3 is made up of 11 amino acids. The CDR3 sequence: CASGSGNEQFF. CDR3 bases: TGTGCCAGCGGGAGTGGCAATGAGCAGTTCTTC.

This chain connects TRBV7-9 to TRBJ2-5; D uncertain. V lost 1 base and J 5 bases, leaving 14 bases between the germline ends. Germline assignment: CDR1 SEHNR and CDR2 FQNEAQ (reference sequence). CDR3 length: 15 amino acids. The CDR3 loop is CASSLVVGNRETQYF. The CDR3 DNA sequence: TGTGCCAGCAGCTTAGTAGTAGGGAATCGGGAGACCCAGTACTTC.

The chain employs TRBV27 and TRBJ2-2, with D uncertain. CDR1 is MNHEY and CDR2 is SMNVEV in the germline V gene (reference sequence). The CDR3 loop spans 13 amino acids. Trimming left V 0 bases short and J 3 bases short, with 2 bases between. CDR3 region: CASSLSYTGELFF. In nucleotides, the CDR3 is TGTGCCAGCAGTTTATCTTACACCGGGGAGCTGTTTTTT.

In DNA form, the CDR3 reads TGTGCCAGCAGTTACTTACAGGGGGCGCGCTACGAGCAGTACTTC. Protein sequence: CASSYLQGARYEQYF. This chain joins TRBV27 and TRBJ2-7; 9 nucleotides agree with TRBD1. The CDR3 is made up of 15 amino acids. V lost 4 bases to trimming and J lost 3 bases; unmatched junction nucleotides: 7. Germline CDR1 MNHEY, CDR2 SMNVEV (reference sequence).

The chain couples TRBV5-4 to TRBJ1-5; TRBD1 agrees at 7 bases. The CDR3 runs 14 residues. The ends lost 1 base at V and 4 bases at J; junction bases unmatched: 2. Germline V lookup: CDR1 SGHNT, CDR2 YYREEE (reference sequence). CDR3 DNA sequence: TGTGCCAGCAGCTTGAGGGACAGTAATCAGCCCCAGCATTTT. It specifies CASSLRDSNQPQHF.

This rearrangement joins TRBV27 to TRBJ2-7; 9 bases are shared with TRBD2. The CDR3 covers 14 residues. Unmatched junction bases numbered 3, after V lost 3 bases and J lost 3 bases. Germline lookup yields CDR1 MNHEY and CDR2 SMNVEV (reference sequence). CDR3 bases: TGTGCCAGCAGTTTTGGGCGGGAGGGCTACGAGCAGTACTTC. Amino acid sequence: CASSFGREGYEQYF.